Listed here are 7 T cell receptor beta chains from one sample, sequenced in a study of blood T cell repertoires in COVID-19. This table comes from immunoSEQ multiplex PCR, and its TCRdb copy is limited to in-frame clones, with some not included. There are more than 200,000 clones in the sample; 87% occur only once, and 5.5% to 8.5% lies in the top ten. Specimen: PBMCs or T cells enriched from blood (not recorded which). The receptors originated from a man aged 30 to 45 in a cohort exposed to, infected with or recovered from COVID-19 (not recorded which).

This clone was seen only a few times. The rearrangement uses TRBV4-3 and TRBJ2-1; D possibly corresponds to TRBD2 (6 bases). V dropped 2 bases and J dropped 2 bases, with 10 bases sitting between them. Germline-derived CDR1 and CDR2 are LGHNA and YSLEER. This CDR3 is 15 amino acids long. CDR3 DNA: TGCGCCAGCAGCCAAACGGGAGATCCCTACAATGAGCAGTTCTTC. Translated, it gives CASSQTGDPYNEQFF.

V is TRBV3-1 (or the pseudogene TRBV3-2) and J is TRBJ2-7; 10 bases fit TRBD2. J lost 6 bases, V lost 2 bases, and 4 bases had no gene match. Per the germline V gene, CDR1 is LGHDT and CDR2 is YNNKEL (reference sequence). The CDR3 length is 14 residues. The CDR3 here is CASSQLAGVREQYF. The CDR3 DNA sequence: TGTGCCAGCAGCCAACTAGCGGGAGTACGCGAGCAGTACTTC.

The CDR3 reads CASSGGRQDLNYRNQPQHF. As DNA, the CDR3 is TGTGCCAGTAGCGGGGGGAGACAGGATTTAAATTACCGAAATCAGCCCCAGCATTTT. The chain employs TRBV19 and TRBJ1-5; weak D call: TRBD1 (6 bases). There are 19 residues in the CDR3. The V end was cut by 6 bases, the J end by 4 bases, with 28 bases between. CDR1 is LNHDA and CDR2 is SQIVND in the germline V gene (reference sequence).

The J gene is TRBJ1-1, the V gene TRBV27; D gene ambiguous. This CDR3 region has 15 residues. Germline CDR1 is MNHEY and CDR2 is SMNVEV (reference sequence). The germline V and J ends were trimmed by 2 bases and 5 bases, with 15 bases remaining between them. This chain's CDR3 is CASSLTPILGTEAFF. The CDR3 bases are TGTGCCAGCAGTTTAACCCCTATACTAGGGACTGAAGCTTTCTTT.

The chain is built from TRBV7-2 and TRBJ2-3; 7 bases map to TRBD2. The V segment lost 5 bases and the J segment 1 base; nucleotides outside the gene matches: 3. Per germline, CDR1 SGHTA and CDR2 FQGNSA. The CDR3 has 14 amino acids. The CDR3 here is CASSAGLGTDTQYF. CDR3 nucleotides: TGTGCCAGCAGCGCAGGACTAGGCACAGATACGCAGTATTTT.

This chain connects TRBV28 to TRBJ1-1, with a possible D match to TRBD1 (6 bases). The CDR3 length is 11 residues. CDR1 and CDR2 (germline): MDHEN, SYDVKM. Trimming removed 8 bases at V and 7 bases at J, with 11 bases between. The CDR3 here is CASHTGFEAFF. DNA of the CDR3: TGTGCCAGCCATACAGGGTTTGAAGCTTTCTTT.

The chain is built from TRBV15 and TRBJ2-1; 9 bases are a match to TRBD2. CDR1 LNHNV and CDR2 YYDKDF come from the germline V gene (reference sequence). The CDR3 covers 15 residues. V dropped 6 bases and J dropped 4; count of bases not matched to a gene: 7. The CDR3 DNA sequence: TGTGCCACCAGGGACCTAGCGGGACTGTACAATGAGCAGTTCTTC. This encodes CATRDLAGLYNEQFF.